Detailed here is one T cell receptor (beta chain). The antigen is not known. This specimen comes from a study of cytomegalovirus exposure and HLA in healthy donors. Whole-study results and caveats: The majority of TCR sequences were rare, yet some public TCRs appeared in many donors.

CDR1 and CDR2 from the germline V gene are MGHRA and YSYEKL. The CDR3 extends over 14 amino acids. Trimming removed 2 bases from V and 8 bases from J, with 15 bases in between. The PCR had 60 Vbeta and 13 Jbeta primers. Original methodology: An analysis performed later counted around 80 million unique TCR beta chains (approximately 12 million of them shared). This table comes from immunoSEQ multiplex PCR, and its TCRdb copy is limited to in-frame clones, with some not included. The V and J calls and clone size were taken over from that table, and D and trimming were inferred from the DNA. The table lists around 60,000 clones, around 80% of them singletons, with around 5.4% in the top ten.

The source of this sequence is a male donor in good health and CMV-seronegative. The chain recombines TRBV4-1 with TRBJ1-2, with D hard to call. The sample taken for sequencing was PBMCs. Here the CDR3 DNA reads TGCGCCAGCAGCCAACCATACCCGGCGGGAGGCTACACCTTC. Encoded protein: CASSQPYPAGGYTF.